This T cell receptor (beta chain) was sequenced in a study of T-cell memory formation after mild COVID-19 (dated by TCRdb to the early 2020s). With respect to the entire study: TCR sequence clusters from the two donors were largely donor specific. Longitudinal TCRalpha and TCRbeta repertoire sequencing tracked T-cell clones expanding and contracting after mild COVID-19 in a couple of donors. The cohort comprised two young, previously healthy adult volunteers, one female and one male. Study-wide conclusions, independent of this receptor: SARS-CoV-2 specificity was not confirmed for the second-wave clones peaking on day 37. Some responding clones were found in pre-infection memory, which suggests that pre-existing cross-reactive memory T cells took part in the SARS-CoV-2 response. Contracting CD4+ clones turned up mainly in the CM and EM memory subsets, whereas EMRA was where CD8+ clones were enriched. Clones contracting from day 15 to 85 had balanced CD4/CD8 phenotypes, while a second wave expanding from day 15 to 37 was biased towards CD4+. Only two mild cases were covered by the study, and larger cohorts that include severe cases with pre-infection samples were considered necessary.

CDR1 is given as SGHNT and CDR2 as YYREEE, both from the germline V gene (reference sequence). Here V drops 0 bases and J drops 0 bases, and the junction holds 2 bases not matched to any gene. From cysteine to phenylalanine, the CDR3 is 16 amino acids long. The DNA shown is the 48-base CDR3, in frame from base 1. Ficoll-Paque density gradient centrifugation was used to isolate PBMCs. Sequencing was carried out with an Illumina NovaSeq 6000. Using 5'RACE with constant-segment primers, TCRalpha and TCRbeta cDNA libraries were constructed, with sample barcodes and unique molecular identifiers added in the process. RNA was extracted from every sample with Trizol reagent. Libraries were amplified in two PCR steps, with a second sample barcode and Illumina TruSeq adapters added in the second step. Sequencing of libraries was performed on an Illumina NovaSeq with 2 x 150 bp paired-end reads. The paper's data handling went like this. Reads were demultiplexed and collapsed into UMI-guided consensus sequences with migec v1.2.7. Using mixcr v2.1.11, UMI consensuses were aligned to TRA and TRB V and J templates and then assembled into clonotypes. Expanded or contracted clonotypes were those called significant by both edgeR and NoisET, with noise models trained on biological replicates. For edgeR calls, the thresholds were a false discovery rate-adjusted p below 0.01 and a log2 fold-change of 1. As an exploratory analysis of dynamics, max-normalized trajectories of the 1000 most abundant clonotypes were examined with PCA combined with hierarchical clustering. The CD4 or CD8 phenotype of responding clones was assigned using the separately sequenced CD4+ and CD8+ repertoires. TCRdb took the public reads, trimmed them with fastp at Q25, ran MiXCR for clone calling and kept in-frame beta chains. Identical CDR3 protein sequences are pooled into one entry, listed with their most common genes and DNA. The V and J calls come from TCRdb's annotation, not from the publication. Within this sample are 15,000 to 20,000 distinct CDR3 sequences, with 23% of them counted one time only. Of the sample, about three fifths falls within the top ten clones.

Note on this clonotype: No cognate antigen has been identified for it. Base-call qualities are not available, and no considerably larger clone is one nucleotide away.

Sequenced material: PBMCs or a T cell subset sorted from them (not recorded which). The sequence came from a man between 18 and 29 years old who had mild COVID-19 (a few samples of this study predate the infection). The sample titles of this study are shuffled in the database, so cell type and time point are left out; the donor was told from shared clones. The chain is made from TRBV5-4 and TRBJ2-3, with 9 bases aligning to TRBD2. The CDR3 here reads CASSLGLAESTDTQYF. The DNA reads TGTGCCAGCAGCTTGGGACTAGCGGAAAGCACAGATACGCAGTATTTT.